This T cell receptor (beta chain) was recorded in a study of OX40 agonist ivuxolimab in advanced cancers. Study-wide points: Compared with CD4+, CD8+ T cells on average had more expanded clones.

A remark on this clone: Its antigen is not known.

Method: immunoSEQ multiplex PCR; TCRdb's copy keeps in-frame clones and lacks some. This sample yields about 93,000 clones, of which approximately 94% are seen a single time; over 2.5% belongs to the top ten. The CDR3 consists of 14 residues. CDR1 MNHEY and CDR2 SMNVEV come from the germline V gene (reference sequence). The genes are TRBV27 and TRBJ2-5, with D uncertain. TRBJ2-7 explains the end of the DNA better; the J call may be wrong. This clonotype originated in an adult with an advanced solid tumor such as melanoma, head and neck, liver or kidney cancer. The sequences come from CD4+ or CD8+ T cells sorted from blood, collected in a trial of the OX40 agonist ivuxolimab. In DNA, the CDR3 is TGTGCCAGCAGCGAAGGCGAAAGCTCCTACGAGCAGTACTTC. Protein: CASSEGESSYEQYF.